This TCR beta chain was identified during a study of T cell clonality in common variable immunodeficiency. This clone was counted between two and nine times. The antigen is undetermined. The germline gene is not matched at one end of the junction; a read error may be the cause. The read gets to within 3 residues of the CDR3 end, and the germline J gene fills in the rest. Distinct nucleotide sequences in the sample also encode this CDR3. Control and CVID samples contributed equal amounts of genomic DNA. Profiled with immunoSEQ multiplex PCR; TCRdb holds only in-frame clones, not every one. The sample presents 25,000 to 35,000 clones, none singletons. Per the germline V gene, CDR1 is MNHNS and CDR2 is SASEGT. The CDR3 is 15 amino acids. Findings and limits, study-wide: Compared with controls, CVID subjects had fewer shared TCRbeta clones. Compared with healthy controls, CVID subjects showed increased TCRbeta clonality, mostly in about a third. In common variable immunodeficiency, TCR beta chains reportedly carried fewer deletions and N-nucleotide insertions.

This TCR derives from a person between 18 and 75 years old in good health. Sequencing was performed on peripheral blood mononuclear cells. This chain joins TRBV6-1 and TRBJ1-3; 8 positions match TRBD1. The covered CDR3 bases are TGTGCCAGCAGTGTTTCCGGGACAGGAGGTGACACT. It is translated as CASSVSGTGGDT. The complete CDR3 reads CASSVSGTGGDTIYF.